Given below is one TCR beta chain in context. Its specificity is not known. The PCR contained 60 Vbeta and 13 Jbeta primers. Data came from immunoSEQ multiplex PCR; TCRdb stores just in-frame clones and leaves some out. The sample carries about 89,000 clones, roughly 80% recorded once. Germline values: CDR1 SGHRS, CDR2 YFSETQ. Trimming cost V 0 bases and J 3 bases, with 7 bases left between them. The CDR3 covers 13 residues. Whereas donors were nominally healthy upon sampling, unrecorded immune exposures were probable. This specimen comes from a study of cytomegalovirus exposure and HLA in healthy donors. Findings of the study overall: Cytomegalovirus association was assigned to some 160 TCR beta chains. Sequencing likely caused a cluster of highly shared sequence variants.

J is TRBJ2-7 and V is TRBV5-1; D unclear. The TCR comes from a male donor in good health and CMV-seronegative. The sample was PBMCs. The CDR3 is CASSLATHYEQYF. CDR3 DNA: TGCGCCAGCAGCTTGGCGACACACTACGAGCAGTACTTC.